This T cell receptor (beta chain) is drawn from a study of T cell responses to AZD1222 COVID-19 vaccine. Overall study findings and caveats: Baseline seropositives among AZD1222 recipients totaled only six or seven.

Profiled with immunoSEQ multiplex PCR; TCRdb holds only in-frame clones, not every one. The repertoire holds about 130,000 clones, with around 90% as singletons. As concerns this clone: Its antigen is not known.

CDR3 length: 17 residues. Germline values: CDR1 KGHDR, CDR2 SFDVKD. V lost 2 bases, J lost 4 bases, and 17 bases lay in between. The sample in question was peripheral blood, obtained 28 days after the second AZD1222 dose. This chain connects TRBV24-1 to TRBJ2-1; D is undetermined. The origin of this receptor is an adult who received the AZD1222 COVID-19 vaccine. CDR3 amino acids: CATSDSAPRGFYNEQFF. Here the CDR3 DNA reads TGTGCCACCAGTGATTCAGCCCCCCGAGGCTTTTACAATGAGCAGTTCTTC.